This T cell receptor (beta chain) originates from a study of blood T cell repertoires in COVID-19. Assay used: immunoSEQ multiplex PCR; TCRdb lists only in-frame clones, some missing. This table has roughly 76,000 clones, about nine tenths appearing once. Germline V gene lookup returns CDR1 SGHTA and CDR2 FQGNSA. With 2 bases removed from V and 5 bases from J, the gap between germline ends came to 12 bases. This CDR3 is built from 14 residues. The receptor was isolated from a woman older than 75 with active or convalescent COVID-19. The genes are TRBV7-2 and TRBJ2-5; D call uncertain. What was sequenced was peripheral blood. CDR3 residues: CASSLNGFRETQYF. CDR3 sequence (DNA): TGTGCCAGCAGCTTAAACGGGTTTCGGGAGACCCAGTACTTC. The full variable domain, its missing parts supplied by reference TRBV7-2 and TRBJ2-5, is GAGVSQSPSNKVTEKGKDVELRCDPISGHTALYWYRQSLGQGLEFLIYFQGNSAPDKSGLPSDRFSAERTGGSVSTLTIQRTQQEDSAVYLCASSLNGFRETQYFGPGTRLLVL.